This T cell receptor beta chain was identified during a study of radiotherapy plus CTLA-4 blockade in lung cancer. Notes on this clone: Antigen specificity is unknown.

This CDR3 region has 15 residues. V trimming: 6 bases; J trimming: 4 bases; junction bases outside the gene matches: 9. Germline CDR1 KGHSH, CDR2 LQKENI. Generated by immunoSEQ multiplex PCR, the TCRdb table keeps only in-frame clones and is missing some. This repertoire shows 50,000 to 65,000 clones, 77% found once; its top ten account for around 4.2%. Study-wide results and limits: Clones of tumor-derived TCRs expanded in blood after radiotherapy plus ipilimumab.

The TCR originated in a human donor with non-small cell lung cancer who had a partial response to radiotherapy plus ipilimumab. This chain links TRBV18 with TRBJ1-5, with 7 nucleotides matching TRBD1. Sample: peripheral blood, taken from a patient treated with radiotherapy plus ipilimumab. The CDR3 bases are TGTGCCAGCTCGCCAACGGGACAGCCAAATCAGCCCCAGCATTTT. Its protein product is CASSPTGQPNQPQHF.